This TCR beta chain was recovered during a study of post-analysis software for immune sequencing data. Every TCR beta cDNA library bore unique molecular identifiers. A single record per CDR3 protein comes from TCRdb applying MiXCR to the PCR reads. Among about 770,000 distinct CDR3 sequences listed, roughly 46% were seen once. General observations from the study: Same-batch preparations were strongly co-clustered by F measure. The five TRBV segments detected at higher frequency in patients than in controls included TRBV5-6, TRBV5-1 and TRBV20-1.

From germline, CDR1 is GTSNPN and CDR2 SVGIG (reference sequence). V lost 1 base and J lost 3, with 13 bases in between. The CDR3 extends over 14 amino acids. Note on this clonotype: Its antigen remains unidentified.

Sequencing was performed on blood. This receptor was taken from a girl between 5 and 17 years old with multiple sclerosis. V usage is TRBV30 and J usage is TRBJ2-7; D might be TRBD2 (5 bases). The CDR3 nucleotides are TGTGCCTGGAGTGCCGAGCGGAACCTCTACGAGCAGTACTTC. Protein: CAWSAERNLYEQYF.